This TCR beta chain was documented in a study of blood T cell repertoires in COVID-19. Background on the study: Sites in the United States, Italy and Spain provided acute and convalescent COVID-19 samples.

As handled by the study authors: Amplification of reference gene primers provided the estimated nucleated cell counts. TCRdb's copy holds only in-frame clones and misses some; the assay was immunoSEQ multiplex PCR. V, J and clone size were drawn from that table, and D and trimming were deduced from the DNA. The data hold about 100,000 clones, with 89% observed a single time. The specimen was peripheral blood. This TCR was sampled from a man aged 40-49 years with active or convalescent COVID-19.

The CDR3 sequence: CASSSSGQSYNEQFF. The CDR3 region has the DNA TGTGCCAGCAGTTCCTCGGGACAGTCCTACAATGAGCAGTTCTTC. The chain combines TRBV6-5 with TRBJ2-1, with 7 positions matching TRBD1. Germline-derived CDR1 and CDR2 are MNHEY and SVGAGI. V lost 4 bases, J lost 1 base, and 4 bases stayed unmatched. There are 15 residues in the CDR3.